This record covers a single T cell receptor (beta chain). These data are taken from a study of shared clonotypes between healthy human individuals. The data were produced by immunoSEQ multiplex PCR, yet TCRdb's version contains in-frame clones alone and is incomplete. The sample records roughly 2,300,000 clones, around 92% being singletons. The CDR3 loop spans 15 amino acids. Germline assignment: CDR1 SGHNT and CDR2 YYREEE (reference sequence). Trimming removed 5 bases at V and 1 base at J, with 14 bases between. The sequence was obtained from a young man in good health. Some clones in this sample may be carry-over from other donors' samples. Sequencing was performed on naive CD4+ T cells from PBMCs. Stated subset: CD45RA+ positively selected. The J gene is TRBJ2-3, the V gene TRBV5-4, with D possibly matching TRBD2 (6 bases). The DNA for the CDR3 is TGTGCCAGCAGTTGGGACTTCATTGGCACAGATACGCAGTATTTT. This sequence encodes CASSWDFIGTDTQYF.